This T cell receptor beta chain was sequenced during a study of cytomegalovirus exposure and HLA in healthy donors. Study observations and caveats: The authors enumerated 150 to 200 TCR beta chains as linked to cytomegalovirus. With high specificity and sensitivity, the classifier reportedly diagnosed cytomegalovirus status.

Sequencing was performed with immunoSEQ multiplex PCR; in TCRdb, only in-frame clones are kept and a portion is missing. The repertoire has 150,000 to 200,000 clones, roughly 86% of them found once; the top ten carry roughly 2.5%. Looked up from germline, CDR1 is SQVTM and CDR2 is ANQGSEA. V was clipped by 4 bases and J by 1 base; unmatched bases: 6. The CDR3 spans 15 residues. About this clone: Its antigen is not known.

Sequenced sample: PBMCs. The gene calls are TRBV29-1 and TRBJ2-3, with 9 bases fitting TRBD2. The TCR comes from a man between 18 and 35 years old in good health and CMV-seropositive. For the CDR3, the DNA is TGCAGCGTTGTCCTAGCGGGGAGACGCACAGATACGCAGTATTTT. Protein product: CSVVLAGRRTDTQYF.